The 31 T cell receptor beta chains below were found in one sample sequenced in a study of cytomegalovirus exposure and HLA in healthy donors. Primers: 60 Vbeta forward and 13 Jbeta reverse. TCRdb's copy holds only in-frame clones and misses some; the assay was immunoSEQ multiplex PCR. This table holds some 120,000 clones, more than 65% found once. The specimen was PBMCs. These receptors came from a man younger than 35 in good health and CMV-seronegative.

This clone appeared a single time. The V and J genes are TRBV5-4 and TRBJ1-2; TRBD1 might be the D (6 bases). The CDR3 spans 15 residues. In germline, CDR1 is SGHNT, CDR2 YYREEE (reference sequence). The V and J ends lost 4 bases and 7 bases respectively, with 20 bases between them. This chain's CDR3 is CASSTRRTEGSGYTF. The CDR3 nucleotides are TGTGCCAGCAGCACCCGGAGGACAGAGGGCTCTGGCTACACCTTC.

DNA of the CDR3: TGCGCCAGCAGCTTCGGCGGGGGAGACACAGATACGCAGTATTTT. It is translated as CASSFGGGDTDTQYF. The chain joins TRBV5-1 to TRBJ2-3, with 7 nucleotides matching TRBD2. Losses at the gene ends were 2 bases for V and 2 bases for J; bases not matched to a gene: 5. Germline CDR1 and CDR2: SGHRS and YFSETQ. This CDR3 comprises 15 residues.

The chain's CDR3 is CASSLGRDRGVVQYF. For the CDR3, the DNA is TGTGCCAGCAGCTTAGGCCGGGACAGGGGCGTGGTGCAGTACTTC. This chain joins TRBV13 and TRBJ2-7; TRBD1 matches at 10 bases. From germline, CDR1 is PRHDT and CDR2 FYEKMQ (reference sequence). This CDR3 has 15 amino acids. J was trimmed by 9 bases and V by 0 bases; bases with no gene match: 8.

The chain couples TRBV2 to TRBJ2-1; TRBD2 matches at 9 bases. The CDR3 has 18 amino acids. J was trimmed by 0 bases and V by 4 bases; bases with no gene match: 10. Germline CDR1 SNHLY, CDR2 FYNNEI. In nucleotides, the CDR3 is TGTGCCAGCAGTGGGGCTAGCGGGGCCCCTCTCTCCTACAATGAGCAGTTCTTC. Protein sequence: CASSGASGAPLSYNEQFF.

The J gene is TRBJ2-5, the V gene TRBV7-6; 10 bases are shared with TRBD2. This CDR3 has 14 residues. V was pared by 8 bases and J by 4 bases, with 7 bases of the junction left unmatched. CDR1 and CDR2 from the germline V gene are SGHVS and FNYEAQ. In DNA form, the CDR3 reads TGTGCCAGCCAGCGGGGGGGAAACGGAGAGACCCAGTACTTC. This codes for CASQRGGNGETQYF.

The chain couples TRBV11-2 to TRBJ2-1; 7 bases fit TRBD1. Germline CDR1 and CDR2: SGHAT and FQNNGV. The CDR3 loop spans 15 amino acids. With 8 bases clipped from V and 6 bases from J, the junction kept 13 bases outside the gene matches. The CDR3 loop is CASRDRVKWVNEQFF. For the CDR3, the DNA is TGTGCCAGCCGTGACAGGGTGAAGTGGGTCAATGAGCAGTTCTTC.

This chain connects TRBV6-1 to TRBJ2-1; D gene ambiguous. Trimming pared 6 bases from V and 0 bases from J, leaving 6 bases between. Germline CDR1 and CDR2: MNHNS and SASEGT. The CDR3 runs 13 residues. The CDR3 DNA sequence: TGTGCCAGCAGCCCCAGCTCCTACAATGAGCAGTTCTTC. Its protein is CASSPSSYNEQFF.

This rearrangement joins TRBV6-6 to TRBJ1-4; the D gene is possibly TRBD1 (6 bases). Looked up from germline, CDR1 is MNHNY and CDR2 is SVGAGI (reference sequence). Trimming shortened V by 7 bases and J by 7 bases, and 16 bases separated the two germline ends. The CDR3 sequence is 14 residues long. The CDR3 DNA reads TGTGCCAGCATCTTATCAGGGGCAGGTGAAAAACTGTTTTTT. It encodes CASILSGAGEKLFF.

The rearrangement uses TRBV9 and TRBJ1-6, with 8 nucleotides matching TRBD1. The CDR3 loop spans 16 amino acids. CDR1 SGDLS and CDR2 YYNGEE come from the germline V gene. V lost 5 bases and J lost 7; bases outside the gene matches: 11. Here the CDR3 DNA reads TGTGCCAGCAGTGTAACAGACAGGGGTGAAAATTCACCCCTCCACTTT. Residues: CASSVTDRGENSPLHF. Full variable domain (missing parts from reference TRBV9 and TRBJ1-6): DSGVTQTPKHLITATGQRVTLRCSPRSGDLSVYWYQQSLDQGLQFLIQYYNGEERAKGNILERFSAQQFPDLHSELNLSSLELGDSALYFCASSVTDRGENSPLHFGNGTRLTVT.

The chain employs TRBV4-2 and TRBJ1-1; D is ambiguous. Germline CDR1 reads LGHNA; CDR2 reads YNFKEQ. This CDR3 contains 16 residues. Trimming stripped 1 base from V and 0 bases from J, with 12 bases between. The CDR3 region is CASSQVGDSMNTEAFF. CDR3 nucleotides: TGTGCCAGCAGCCAAGTCGGGGATTCCATGAACACTGAAGCTTTCTTT.

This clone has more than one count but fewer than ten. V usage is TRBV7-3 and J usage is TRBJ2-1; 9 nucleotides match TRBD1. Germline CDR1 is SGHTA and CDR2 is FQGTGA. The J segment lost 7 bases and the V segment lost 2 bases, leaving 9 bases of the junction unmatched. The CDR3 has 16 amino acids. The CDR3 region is CASSLASGTGNNEQFF. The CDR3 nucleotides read TGTGCCAGCAGCTTAGCTTCCGGGACAGGGAATAATGAGCAGTTCTTC. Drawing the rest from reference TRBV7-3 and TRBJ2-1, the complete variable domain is GAGVSQTPSNKVTEKGKYVELRCDPISGHTALYWYRQSLGQGPEFLIYFQGTGAADDSGLPNDRFFAVRPEGSVSTLKIQRTERGDSAVYLCASSLASGTGNNEQFFGPGTRLTVL.

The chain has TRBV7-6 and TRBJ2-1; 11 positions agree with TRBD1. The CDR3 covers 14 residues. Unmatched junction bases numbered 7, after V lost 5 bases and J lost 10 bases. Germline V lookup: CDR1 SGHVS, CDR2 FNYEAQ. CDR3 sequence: CASSVGTGGREQFF. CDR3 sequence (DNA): TGTGCCAGCAGCGTCGGGACAGGGGGAAGGGAGCAGTTCTTC.

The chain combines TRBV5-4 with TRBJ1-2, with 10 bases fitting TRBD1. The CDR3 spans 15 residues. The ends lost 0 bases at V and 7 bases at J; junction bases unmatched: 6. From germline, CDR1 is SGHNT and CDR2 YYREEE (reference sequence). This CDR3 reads CASSLVLGQGFGYTF. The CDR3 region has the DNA TGTGCCAGCAGCTTGGTACTGGGACAGGGGTTTGGCTACACCTTC.

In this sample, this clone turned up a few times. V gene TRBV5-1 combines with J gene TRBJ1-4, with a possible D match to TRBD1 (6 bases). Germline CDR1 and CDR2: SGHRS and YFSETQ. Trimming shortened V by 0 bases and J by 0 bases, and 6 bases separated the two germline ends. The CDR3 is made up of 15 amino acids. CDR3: CASSLDRATNEKLFF. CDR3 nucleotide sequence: TGCGCCAGCAGCTTGGACAGGGCAACTAATGAAAAACTGTTTTTT.

CDR3 region: CASRRQANTEAFF. CDR3 DNA: TGTGCCAGCAGACGACAGGCGAACACTGAAGCTTTCTTT. The rearrangement joins TRBV27 to TRBJ1-1; D is perhaps TRBD1 (6 bases). CDR3 length equals 13 residues. Trimming took off 6 bases at V and 1 base at J, with 9 bases between the two ends. Germline V gives CDR1 MNHEY, CDR2 SMNVEV (reference sequence).

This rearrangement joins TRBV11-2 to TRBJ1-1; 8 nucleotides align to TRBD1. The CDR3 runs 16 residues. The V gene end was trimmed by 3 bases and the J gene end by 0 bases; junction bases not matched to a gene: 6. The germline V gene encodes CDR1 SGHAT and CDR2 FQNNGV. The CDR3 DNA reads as TGTGCCAGCAGCTTCTTCGGACAGGGCGTGAACACTGAAGCTTTCTTT. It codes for CASSFFGQGVNTEAFF.

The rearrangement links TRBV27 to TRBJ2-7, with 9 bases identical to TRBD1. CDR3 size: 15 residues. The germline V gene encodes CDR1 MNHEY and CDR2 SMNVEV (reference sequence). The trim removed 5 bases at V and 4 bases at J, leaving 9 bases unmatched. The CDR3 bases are TGTGCCAGCAGTCCGGGACAGGGTCGAAATTACGAGCAGTACTTC. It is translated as CASSPGQGRNYEQYF.

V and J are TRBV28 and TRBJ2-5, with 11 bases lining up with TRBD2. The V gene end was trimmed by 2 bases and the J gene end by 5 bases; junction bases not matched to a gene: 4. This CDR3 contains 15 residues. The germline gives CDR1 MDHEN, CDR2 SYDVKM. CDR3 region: CASSLVAGGTETQYF. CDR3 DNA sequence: TGTGCCAGCAGTTTAGTAGCGGGGGGGACTGAGACCCAGTACTTC.

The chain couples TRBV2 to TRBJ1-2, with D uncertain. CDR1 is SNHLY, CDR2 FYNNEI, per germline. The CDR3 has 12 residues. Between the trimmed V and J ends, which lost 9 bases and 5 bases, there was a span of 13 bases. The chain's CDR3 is CASRLGSYGYTF. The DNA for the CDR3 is TGTGCCAGTAGGTTAGGGAGTTATGGCTACACCTTC.

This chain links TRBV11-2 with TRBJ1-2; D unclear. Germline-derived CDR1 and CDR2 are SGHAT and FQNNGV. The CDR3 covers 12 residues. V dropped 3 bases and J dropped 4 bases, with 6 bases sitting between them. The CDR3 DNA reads TGTGCCAGCAGCTTGAACAGCTATGGCTACACCTTC. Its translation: CASSLNSYGYTF.

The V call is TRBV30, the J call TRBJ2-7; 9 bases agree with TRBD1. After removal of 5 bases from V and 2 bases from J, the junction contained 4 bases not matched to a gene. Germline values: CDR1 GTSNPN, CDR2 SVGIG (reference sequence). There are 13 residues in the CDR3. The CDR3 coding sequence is TGTGCCTGGGGGACAGGGCGTACCTACGAGCAGTACTTC. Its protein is CAWGTGRTYEQYF.

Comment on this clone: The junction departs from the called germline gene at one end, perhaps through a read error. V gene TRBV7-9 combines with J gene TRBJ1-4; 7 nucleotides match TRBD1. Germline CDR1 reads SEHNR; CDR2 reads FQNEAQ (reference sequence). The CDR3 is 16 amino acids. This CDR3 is CSSSLDSRGTNEKLFF. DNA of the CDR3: TGTTCCAGCAGCTTAGATAGCAGGGGGACTAATGAAAAACTGTTTTTT.

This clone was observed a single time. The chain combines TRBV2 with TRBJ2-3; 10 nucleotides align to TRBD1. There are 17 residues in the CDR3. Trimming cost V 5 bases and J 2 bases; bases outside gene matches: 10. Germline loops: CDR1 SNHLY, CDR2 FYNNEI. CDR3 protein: CASSNRDRGPSTDTQYF. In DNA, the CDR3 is TGTGCCAGCAGTAATAGAGACAGGGGGCCATCCACAGATACGCAGTATTTT.

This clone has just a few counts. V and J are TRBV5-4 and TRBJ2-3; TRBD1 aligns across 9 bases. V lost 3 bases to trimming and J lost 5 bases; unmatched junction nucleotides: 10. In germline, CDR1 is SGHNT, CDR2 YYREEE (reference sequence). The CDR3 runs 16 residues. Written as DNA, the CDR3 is TGTGCCAGCAGCTCCGGGACAGGGCCGCGGGGAGATACGCAGTATTTT. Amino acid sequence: CASSSGTGPRGDTQYF.

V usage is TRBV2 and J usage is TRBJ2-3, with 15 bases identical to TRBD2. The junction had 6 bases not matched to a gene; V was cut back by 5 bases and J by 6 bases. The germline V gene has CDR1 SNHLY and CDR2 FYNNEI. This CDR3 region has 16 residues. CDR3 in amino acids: CASSLGLAGGFDTQYF. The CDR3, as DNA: TGTGCCAGCAGTCTGGGACTAGCGGGGGGATTCGATACGCAGTATTTT.

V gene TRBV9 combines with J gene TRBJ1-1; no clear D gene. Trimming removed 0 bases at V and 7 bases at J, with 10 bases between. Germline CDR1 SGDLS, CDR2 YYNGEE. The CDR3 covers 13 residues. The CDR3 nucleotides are TGTGCCAGCAGCGTAGACGGTGATGGTGAAGCTTTCTTT. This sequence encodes CASSVDGDGEAFF.

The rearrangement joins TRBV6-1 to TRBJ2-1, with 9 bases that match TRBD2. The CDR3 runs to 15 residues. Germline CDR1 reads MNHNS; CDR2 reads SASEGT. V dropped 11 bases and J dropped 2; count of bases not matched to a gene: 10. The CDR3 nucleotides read TGTGCCGTAAAGAGGGCGGGGGGGGCCTACAATGAGCAGTTCTTC. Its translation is CAVKRAGGAYNEQFF.

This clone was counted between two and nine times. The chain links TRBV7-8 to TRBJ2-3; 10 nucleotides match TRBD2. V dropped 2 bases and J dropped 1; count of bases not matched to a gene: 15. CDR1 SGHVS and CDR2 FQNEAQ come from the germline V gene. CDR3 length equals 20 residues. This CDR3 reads CASSLNLYPSGGARTDTQYF. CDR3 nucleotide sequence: TGTGCCAGCAGCTTAAACCTATACCCCAGCGGGGGGGCGCGCACAGATACGCAGTATTTT.

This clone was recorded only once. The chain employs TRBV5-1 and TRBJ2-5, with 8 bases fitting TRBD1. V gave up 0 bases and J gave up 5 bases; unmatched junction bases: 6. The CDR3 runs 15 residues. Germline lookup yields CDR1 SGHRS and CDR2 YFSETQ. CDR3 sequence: CASSLEPNRGETQYF. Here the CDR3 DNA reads TGCGCCAGCAGCTTGGAACCAAACAGGGGGGAGACCCAGTACTTC.

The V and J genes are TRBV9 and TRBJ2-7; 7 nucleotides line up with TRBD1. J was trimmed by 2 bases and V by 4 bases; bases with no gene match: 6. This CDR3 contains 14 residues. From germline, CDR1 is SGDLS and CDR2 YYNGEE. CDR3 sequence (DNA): TGTGCCAGCAGCCCTGGGGACAGCCCCTACGAGCAGTACTTC. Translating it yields CASSPGDSPYEQYF.

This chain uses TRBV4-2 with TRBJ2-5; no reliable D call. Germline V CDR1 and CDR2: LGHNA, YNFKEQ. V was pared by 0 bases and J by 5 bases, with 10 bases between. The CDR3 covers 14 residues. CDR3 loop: CASSQDSAGETQYF. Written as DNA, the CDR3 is TGTGCCAGCAGCCAAGATAGTGCCGGGGAGACCCAGTACTTC.